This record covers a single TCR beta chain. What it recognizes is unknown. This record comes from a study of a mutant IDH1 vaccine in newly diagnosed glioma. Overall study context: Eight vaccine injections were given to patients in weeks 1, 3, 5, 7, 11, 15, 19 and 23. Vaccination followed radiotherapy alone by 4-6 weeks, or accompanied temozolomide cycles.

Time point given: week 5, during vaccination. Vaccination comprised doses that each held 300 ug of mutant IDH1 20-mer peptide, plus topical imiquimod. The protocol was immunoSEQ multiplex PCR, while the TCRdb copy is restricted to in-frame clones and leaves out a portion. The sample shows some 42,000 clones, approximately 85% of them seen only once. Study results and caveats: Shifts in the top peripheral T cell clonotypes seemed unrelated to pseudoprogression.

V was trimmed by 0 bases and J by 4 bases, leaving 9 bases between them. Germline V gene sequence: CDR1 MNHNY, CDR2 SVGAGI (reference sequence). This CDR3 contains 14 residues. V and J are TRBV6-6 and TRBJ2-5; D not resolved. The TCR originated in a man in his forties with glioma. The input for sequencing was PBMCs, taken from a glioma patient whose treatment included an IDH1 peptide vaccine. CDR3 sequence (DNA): TGTGCCAGCAGTTACTCGAGTGCGCGAGAGACCCAGTACTTC. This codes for CASSYSSARETQYF.